The 20 T cell receptor beta chains listed next were all sequenced from one sample in a study of blood T cell repertoires in COVID-19. The assay was immunoSEQ multiplex PCR, and TCRdb's table has in-frame clones only and misses some. The table lists roughly 69,000 clones, around 86% of them singletons. The sample was peripheral blood. These receptor sequences come from a man in his forties or fifties with active COVID-19.

This clone was seen only once. J is TRBJ2-3 and V is TRBV3-1 (or the pseudogene TRBV3-2); D possibly corresponds to TRBD2 (6 bases). The CDR3 totals 16 residues. The V gene lost 0 bases and the J gene lost 2 bases, with 12 bases spanning the gap. Germline CDR1 LGHDT, CDR2 YNNKEL (reference sequence). CDR3 region: CASSQDWGDDTDTQYF. DNA of the CDR3: TGTGCCAGCAGCCAAGATTGGGGGGACGACACAGATACGCAGTATTTT.

This chain links TRBV21-1 with TRBJ1-1; TRBD1 is the table's D call and was not checked against the DNA. TRBV21-1 is annotated as a pseudogene. This CDR3 contains 13 residues. The CDR3 loop reads CASSKGVTQKAFF. The CDR3 DNA is TGTGCCAGCAGCAAAGGGGTAACACAGAAGGCTTTCTTT.

This clone was counted between two and nine times. The chain combines TRBV7-2 with TRBJ2-7; tentative D call: TRBD1 (5 bases). Deletions cut 3 bases from V and 0 bases from J, with 12 bases between. The germline V gene has CDR1 SGHTA and CDR2 FQGNSA. The CDR3 contains 15 residues. The CDR3 coding sequence is TGTGCCAGCAGCTTTTCGACAGTGAGCTCCTACGAGCAGTACTTC. Amino acids: CASSFSTVSSYEQYF.

The rearrangement uses TRBV13 and TRBJ1-5, with 10 bases fitting TRBD1. This CDR3 region has 15 residues. V dropped 5 bases and J dropped 2; count of bases not matched to a gene: 3. Germline V gene sequence: CDR1 PRHDT, CDR2 FYEKMQ (reference sequence). The CDR3 nucleotides are TGTGCCAGCAGCAGAGGGACAGGGGGCAATCAGCCCCAGCATTTT. This codes for CASSRGTGGNQPQHF.

V is TRBV15 and J is TRBJ1-4; D gene ambiguous. The CDR3 is 15 amino acids. The germline V and J ends were trimmed by 0 bases and 4 bases, with 9 bases remaining between them. CDR1 and CDR2 (germline): LNHNV, YYDKDF (reference sequence). CDR3 DNA sequence: TGTGCCACCAGCAGAGATAGTACGGTTAATGAAAAACTGTTTTTT. Protein product: CATSRDSTVNEKLFF.

The rearrangement uses TRBV19 and TRBJ1-2; D gene uncertain. The CDR3 extends over 17 amino acids. V was shortened by 4 bases and J by 0 bases, with 18 bases between the two germline ends. Germline CDR1 is LNHDA and CDR2 is SQIVND (reference sequence). CDR3 bases: TGTGCCAGTAGTAGCGGGGAGAGGACGGCGACTAACTATGGCTACACCTTC. Protein sequence: CASSSGERTATNYGYTF.

The rearrangement uses TRBV6-2 or TRBV6-3 and TRBJ2-7; D might be TRBD2 (5 bases). Between the trimmed V and J ends, which lost 3 bases and 1 base, there was a span of 10 bases. This CDR3 contains 14 residues. Germline V lookup: CDR1 MNHEY, CDR2 SVGEGT. The CDR3 nucleotides are TGTGCCAGCAGTTATCTGGCGGGTTCCTACGAGCAGTACTTC. Protein product: CASSYLAGSYEQYF.

Worth noting for this clone: Compared with germline, one end of the junction differs, possibly owing to a read error. The rearrangement joins TRBV7-7 to TRBJ2-3; 7 nucleotides match TRBD1. CDR1 is SSHAT, CDR2 FNYEAQ, per germline (reference sequence). The CDR3 is 14 residues long. CDR3 region: CASSQGVRTDTQYF. The CDR3 DNA reads as TGTGCTAGCAGCCAGGGGGTACGCACAGATACGCAGTATTTT.

The chain joins TRBV14 to TRBJ1-4, with TRBD1 matching over 8 bases. The CDR3 runs 18 residues. V lost 0 bases and J lost 4; bases outside the gene matches: 10. The germline V gene has CDR1 SGHDN and CDR2 FVKESK. The DNA of the CDR3 is TGTGCCAGCAGCCAAGAGGAGGGGAACAGGGGGGGTAATGAAAAACTGTTTTTT. It is translated as CASSQEEGNRGGNEKLFF. The full variable domain, with the rest looked up from reference TRBV14 and TRBJ1-4, is EAGVTQFPSHSVIEKGQTVTLRCDPISGHDNLYWYRRVMGKEIKFLLHFVKESKQDESGMPNNRFLAERTGGTYSTLKVQPAELEDSGVYFCASSQEEGNRGGNEKLFFGSGTQLSVL.

The rearrangement links TRBV12-3 or TRBV12-4 to TRBJ2-2; the D is unclear. The CDR3 totals 13 residues. V was pared by 3 bases and J by 8 bases, with 10 bases between. The chain's CDR3 is CASSFILPGELFF. The CDR3 DNA reads as TGTGCCAGCAGTTTCATTCTACCGGGGGAGCTGTTTTTT.

This chain joins TRBV28 and TRBJ1-1, with 7 bases that match TRBD1. Looked up from germline, CDR1 is MDHEN and CDR2 is SYDVKM. With 7 bases clipped from V and 11 bases from J, the junction kept 19 bases outside the gene matches. The CDR3 sequence is 15 residues long. CDR3 sequence (DNA): TGTGCCAGCACCTCAGTTTCAGGGGGGTCATTGGGGGCTTTCTTT. Encoded protein: CASTSVSGGSLGAFF.

This sequence joins TRBV30 and TRBJ2-5, with TRBD2 matching 13 bases. Trimming took 5 bases from V and 2 from J; bases not matched to a gene: 11. Germline lookup yields CDR1 GTSNPN and CDR2 SVGIG (reference sequence). CDR3 length: 17 amino acids. CDR3 sequence: CAWETSGRSTYQETQYF. CDR3 in DNA: TGTGCCTGGGAGACTAGCGGGAGGTCAACCTATCAAGAGACCCAGTACTTC.

The chain uses TRBV7-3 and TRBJ2-5; TRBD2 is a possible D gene (6 bases). V lost 5 bases and J lost 4, with 14 bases in between. Germline V gene sequence: CDR1 SGHTA, CDR2 FQGTGA. The CDR3 runs 14 residues. CDR3 protein: CASSHSGLRETQYF. CDR3 sequence (DNA): TGTGCCAGCAGCCATTCGGGACTCCGAGAGACCCAGTACTTC. Full variable domain (remainder filled in from reference TRBV7-3 and TRBJ2-5): GAGVSQTPSNKVTEKGKYVELRCDPISGHTALYWYRQSLGQGPEFLIYFQGTGAADDSGLPNDRFFAVRPEGSVSTLKIQRTERGDSAVYLCASSHSGLRETQYFGPGTRLLVL.

The V call is TRBV19, the J call TRBJ1-5; no reliable D call. Trimming removed 1 base at V and 4 bases at J, with 8 bases between. The CDR3 has 14 residues. Germline CDR1 and CDR2: LNHDA and SQIVND (reference sequence). CDR3 DNA sequence: TGTGCCAGTAGTATAGGAGGAGTAAATCAGCCCCAGCATTTT. Protein product: CASSIGGVNQPQHF.

The gene calls are TRBV2 and TRBJ2-3; TRBD2 matches at 10 bases. The CDR3 has 14 amino acids. CDR1 and CDR2 (germline): SNHLY, FYNNEI. V shed 7 bases, J shed 2 bases, and the junction held 3 bases outside the gene matches. The CDR3 spells CASKREGVTDTQYF. CDR3 nucleotide sequence: TGTGCCAGCAAGCGGGAGGGCGTCACAGATACGCAGTATTTT.

The chain has TRBV9 and TRBJ2-1, with 7 positions matching TRBD2. This CDR3 is built from 15 residues. Germline values: CDR1 SGDLS, CDR2 YYNGEE. Trimming removed 0 bases from V and 10 bases from J; junction bases left unmatched: 10. In nucleotides, the CDR3 is TGTGCCAGCAGCGTAGGAGGGACTACCCTCGACGAGCAGTTCTTC. Translated: CASSVGGTTLDEQFF.

This chain joins TRBV10-3 and TRBJ2-1; 9 bases match TRBD2. The ends lost 0 bases at V and 6 bases at J; junction bases unmatched: 6. This CDR3 is built from 16 residues. CDR1 is ENHRY, CDR2 SYGVKD, per germline. The CDR3 reads CAISESFGTSLNEQFF. DNA for the CDR3: TGTGCCATCAGTGAGTCTTTCGGGACTAGCCTCAATGAGCAGTTCTTC.

This sequence joins TRBV3-1 (or the pseudogene TRBV3-2) and TRBJ2-7; TRBD2 is a possible D gene (5 bases). Trimming removed 1 base from V and 2 bases from J, with 18 bases in between. The V gene's germline CDR1 is LGHDT and CDR2 YNNKEL (reference sequence). This CDR3 spans 17 amino acids. Written as DNA, the CDR3 is TGTGCCAGCAGCCAAGGGACTGGCGGCCCCAATCCCTACGAGCAGTACTTC. This codes for CASSQGTGGPNPYEQYF.

This chain links TRBV7-2 with TRBJ1-1; tentative D call: TRBD1 (6 bases). V lost 5 bases and J lost 6, with 13 bases in between. The CDR3 consists of 13 residues. Germline values: CDR1 SGHTA, CDR2 FQGNSA. CDR3 in amino acids: CASSPRRGAEAFF. For the CDR3, the DNA is TGTGCCAGCAGCCCCCGCAGGGGCGCTGAAGCTTTCTTT.

The chain has TRBV27 and TRBJ1-2; a weak D match, TRBD1 (6 bases). Trimming removed 6 bases at V and 3 bases at J, with 8 bases between. Germline V gene sequence: CDR1 MNHEY, CDR2 SMNVEV (reference sequence). This CDR3 comprises 12 residues. The CDR3 loop is CASSRGHYGYTF. The CDR3 DNA reads as TGTGCCAGCAGCAGGGGCCACTATGGCTACACCTTC.